This record covers a single T cell receptor beta chain. This CDR3 is built from 18 residues. Trimming pared 4 bases from V and 1 base from J, leaving 20 bases between. Germline V lookup: CDR1 SGHTS, CDR2 YDEGEE. Time point here: pre-treatment baseline. These data belong to a study of blood T cell dynamics during melanoma immunotherapy. Turning to the study itself: First-line therapy was either pembrolizumab or nivolumab with ipilimumab for metastatic melanoma.

TCRdb's table, derived via immunoSEQ multiplex PCR, lists solely in-frame clones and lacks some. The data contain about 3,400 clones, less than 98% of them singletons. The J gene is TRBJ2-2, the V gene TRBV5-8; D gene unclear. The specimen comprised effector memory CD8+ T cells from blood, sampled from a patient treated with checkpoint blockade. This receptor was taken from a human donor with melanoma. The DNA for the CDR3 is TGTGCCAGCAGCCCGCCCCCGGGCTGGGGTAAGAACACCGGGGAGCTGTTTTTT. Encoded protein: CASSPPPGWGKNTGELFF.